The clone carrying this T cell receptor beta chain was seen only once. Generated by immunoSEQ multiplex PCR, the TCRdb table keeps only in-frame clones and is missing some. Of 95,000 to 150,000 clones in the sample, 65% to 85% are singletons; the top ten hold roughly 5.5%. Germline CDR1 reads LGHNA; CDR2 reads YSLEER. This CDR3 region has 16 residues. V was shortened by 0 bases and J by 1 base, with 12 bases between the two germline ends. This sample was included in a study of blood T cell repertoires in COVID-19. The receptor was derived from a man older than 75 with active or convalescent COVID-19. The rearrangement uses TRBV4-3 and TRBJ1-1, with D possibly TRBD1 on 5 matching bases. Sequencing used peripheral blood. The chain's CDR3 is CASSQDRHGQNTEAFF. In DNA form, the CDR3 reads TGCGCCAGCAGCCAAGATCGACACGGACAGAACACTGAAGCTTTCTTT.